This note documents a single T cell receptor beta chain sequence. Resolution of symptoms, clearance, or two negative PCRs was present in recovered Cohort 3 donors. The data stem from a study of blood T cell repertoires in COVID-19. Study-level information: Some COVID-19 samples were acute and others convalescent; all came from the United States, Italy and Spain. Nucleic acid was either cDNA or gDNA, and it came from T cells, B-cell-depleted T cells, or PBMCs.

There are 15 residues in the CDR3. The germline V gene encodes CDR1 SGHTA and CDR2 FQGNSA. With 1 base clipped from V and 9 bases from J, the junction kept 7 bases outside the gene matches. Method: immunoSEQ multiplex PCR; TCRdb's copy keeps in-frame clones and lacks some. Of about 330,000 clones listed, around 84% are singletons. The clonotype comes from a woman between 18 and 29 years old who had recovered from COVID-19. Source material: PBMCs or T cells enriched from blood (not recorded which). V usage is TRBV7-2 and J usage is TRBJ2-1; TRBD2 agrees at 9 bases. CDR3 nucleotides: TGTGCCAGCAGCTTAGGTTCATTTAGCGGGGGTGAGCAGTTCTTC. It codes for CASSLGSFSGGEQFF.